Listed below are T cell receptor beta chains from one sample, sequenced in a study of cytomegalovirus exposure and HLA in healthy donors. Data came from immunoSEQ multiplex PCR; TCRdb stores just in-frame clones and leaves some out. This table holds more than 80,000 clones, roughly 82% found once. The specimen was PBMCs. Receptor source: a man aged 50-60 years in good health and CMV-seronegative. Each CDR3 is given with its conserved first and last residue. Fields, in order: V gene, clone size, J gene, D gene, CDR3 DNA, CDR3 protein. A D gene is named only where the DNA matches it firmly. A clone size is listed for some rows: how often the clone was seen (once, few, many), or a class if it is expanded.

>TRBV7-2|-|TRBJ2-1|-
TGTGCCAGCAGCTCCACGGGGAGATCCTACAATGAGCAGTTCTTC
CASSSTGRSYNEQFF
>TRBV7-9|-|TRBJ2-3|-
TGTGCCAGCAGCCTACTACAGGAGACAGATACGCAGTATTTT
CASSLLQETDTQYF
>TRBV6-1|-|TRBJ2-3|TRBD2
TGTGCCAGCAGTGGAACTAGCGGGGGGTCCACAGATACGCAGTATTTT
CASSGTSGGSTDTQYF
>TRBV5-1|few|TRBJ1-6|-
TGCGCCAGCAGCTTGGACGGGAAGGTAGATTCACCCCTCCACTTT
CASSLDGKVDSPLHF
>TRBV4-2|-|TRBJ1-4|-
TGTGCCAGCCGCGGAGTGAGCAGAACTAATGAAAAACTGTTTTTT
CASRGVSRTNEKLFF
>TRBV28|few|TRBJ1-5|-
TGTGCCAGCAGTTCTCCCGTGGATGGAGCAGCCCAGCATTTT
CASSSPVDGAAQHF
>TRBV9|-|TRBJ1-5|-
TGTGCCAGCAGCCGGGACACAAACTACAATCAGCCCCAGCATTTT
CASSRDTNYNQPQHF
>TRBV19|-|TRBJ2-5|-
TGTGCCAGTAGCCCTCGGGAAAAGGGGGAAAGGACCCAGTACTTC
CASSPREKGERTQYF
>TRBV5-1|-|TRBJ1-1|TRBD1
TGCGCCAGCAGCTTGGATAACAGGGGCAATGAAGCTTTCTTT
CASSLDNRGNEAFF
>TRBV2|-|TRBJ2-3|-
TGTGCCAGCAGTGAACTAGCTTCCCCCGATACGCAGTATTTT
CASSELASPDTQYF
>TRBV11-2|few|TRBJ1-6|-
TGTGCCAGCAGCCTCCAGGGCAATTCACCCCTCCACTTT
CASSLQGNSPLHF
>TRBV6-1|-|TRBJ1-6|TRBD1
TGTGCCAGCAGATCGACAGGGGACTCACCCCTCCACTTT
CASRSTGDSPLHF
>TRBV12-5|few|TRBJ2-5|TRBD2
TGTGCTAGTGGTTTAGGGCGGCTAGCGGGGCAGCAAAACCAAGAGACCCAGTACTTC
CASGLGRLAGQQNQETQYF
>TRBV6-1|once|TRBJ1-5|-
TGTGCCAGCAGACAGGGATCCCGGCAGCCCCAGCATTTT
CASRQGSRQPQHF
>TRBV13|few|TRBJ1-1|-
TGTGCCAGCAGCTTACTGAGGAACACTGAAGCTTTCTTT
CASSLLRNTEAFF
>TRBV6-8|-|TRBJ2-5|-
-
CASSSSRRGFHEQYF
>TRBV13|few|TRBJ2-5|TRBD2
TGTGCCAGCAGCTTAAAGACTAGCGGGGGTCCTGGGACCCAGTACTTC
CASSLKTSGGPGTQYF
>TRBV4-3|-|TRBJ2-3|-
TGCGCCAGCAGCCAAGAGGCTAGTCAGGGAGGAGATACGCAGTATTTT
CASSQEASQGGDTQYF
>TRBV19|-|TRBJ2-1|-
TGTGCCAGTAGTATGACTTTTCCGAAGCACAGGGCGACGATTAAGCAGTTCTTC
CASSMTFPKHRATIKQFF
>TRBV7-2|few|TRBJ2-5|-
TGTGCCAGCAGCTTCCTGGTCCGGGAGACCCAGTACTTC
CASSFLVRETQYF
>TRBV27|-|TRBJ2-3|TRBD2
TGTGCCAGCAGTTTCGCGGGAGGAGATACGCAGTATTTT
CASSFAGGDTQYF
>TRBV18|few|TRBJ2-2|TRBD1
TGTGCCAGCAAAAAGACAGGGGACGACACCGGGGAGCTGTTTTTT
CASKKTGDDTGELFF
>TRBV9|-|TRBJ2-3|TRBD2
TGTGCCAGCACCCCGGGACTAGCGGTCTGGGATACGCAGTATTTT
CASTPGLAVWDTQYF
>TRBV6-5|-|TRBJ1-6|-
TGTGCCAGCAGTTACATTGGCAGGCCTAATTCACCCCTCCACTTT
CASSYIGRPNSPLHF
>TRBV19|-|TRBJ1-2|-
TGTGCCAGTAGTTCGCGGGGGCGTAACTATGGCTACACCTTC
CASSSRGRNYGYTF
>TRBV18|few|TRBJ1-1|-
TGTGCCAGCTCACCACATGAGCTAGGTTTCGGCACTGAAGCTTTCTTT
CASSPHELGFGTEAFF
>TRBV4-2|once|TRBJ1-2|-
TGTGCCAGCAGCCAGGGAGGCAGCCCTAACTATGGCTACACCTTC
CASSQGGSPNYGYTF
>TRBV5-4|-|TRBJ2-1|-
TGTGCCAGCAGCTACGGTCGGTTGATAGCGGACTACAATGAGCAGTTCTTC
CASSYGRLIADYNEQFF
>TRBV5-1|-|TRBJ1-3|TRBD1
TGCGCCAGCAGCTCCCAGGGGGCTCGCGAAAACACCATATATTTT
CASSSQGARENTIYF
>TRBV18|-|TRBJ1-1|TRBD1
TGTGCCAGCTCACCAACAGGGGTGAACACTGAAGCTTTCTTT
CASSPTGVNTEAFF
>TRBV2|-|TRBJ1-5|-
TGTGCCAGCAGCTATGACAGGACCTCGACGAGCAATCAGCCCCAGCATTTT
CASSYDRTSTSNQPQHF
>TRBV4-3|-|TRBJ2-1|TRBD2
TGCGCCAGCAGCCAGAGACTAGCGGGGGATAAAAACAATGAGCAGTTCTTC
CASSQRLAGDKNNEQFF
>TRBV28|-|TRBJ2-1|-
TGTGCCAGCAGTTTATATCAGGGGAGAAATGAGCAGTTCTTC
CASSLYQGRNEQFF
>TRBV6-1|once|TRBJ2-2|-
TGTGCCAGCAGTGAAAACAGGGTCACCGGGGAGCTGTTTTTT
CASSENRVTGELFF
>TRBV19|-|TRBJ2-7|TRBD1
TGTGCCGTCGGACAGGGCTACGAGCAGTACTTC
CAVGQGYEQYF
>TRBV19|few|TRBJ2-1|-
TGTGCCACCTCCTCGGACAGCAAGTCCTACAATGAGCAGTTCTTC
CATSSDSKSYNEQFF
>TRBV28|-|TRBJ2-5|TRBD1
TGTGCCAGCAGGCCGACAGGGGGAGAAGAGACCCAGTACTTC
CASRPTGGEETQYF
>TRBV6-4|-|TRBJ1-1|-
TGTGCCAGCCGCGCACTAAGCAGGGCGGATTCTCGGGCTTTCTTT
CASRALSRADSRAFF
>TRBV11-2|-|TRBJ1-6|-
TGTGCCAGCAGCTCCCACCCCGCGGGTTTGGGTGATTCACCCCTCCACTTT
CASSSHPAGLGDSPLHF